By sample fraction, the clone carrying this TCR beta chain is large (0.1 to 1%). Its antigen remains unknown. These data come from a study of spatial heterogeneity in lung cancer. General study results and limits: Tumors with more nonsynonymous mutations had more expanded intratumoral alpha and beta TCRs.

Per germline, CDR1 SGHTA and CDR2 FQGNSA. Trimming removed 4 bases from V and 6 bases from J, with 12 bases in between. The CDR3 runs to 13 residues. Via MiXCR, TCRdb re-called the 5' RACE reads, giving one row per CDR3 protein. Of approximately 610 distinct CDR3 sequences listed, over 9% are singletons. Time point of the sample: sample taken at primary tumor resection. Whole RNA obtained from tumor, nontumor lung or frozen PBMC underwent sequencing without sorting. This sequence joins TRBV7-2 and TRBJ1-1, with D maybe TRBD1 (5 bases). The sequence derives from a female donor with early-stage non-small cell lung cancer. This sample comprised lung tumor tissue, obtained at surgery. In nucleotides, the CDR3 is TGTGCCAGCAGCTCAGCCCAGGGCGCTGAAGCTTTCTTT. Translating gives CASSSAQGAEAFF.